The 16 T cell receptor beta chains below come from one sample, sequenced in a study of blood T cell repertoires in COVID-19. TCRdb's table, derived via immunoSEQ multiplex PCR, lists solely in-frame clones and lacks some. The sample carries around 250,000 clones, about nine tenths recorded once. Sequenced material: PBMCs or T cells enriched from blood (not recorded which). These receptors were collected from a woman under 40 with acute COVID-19.

The rearrangement uses TRBV13 and TRBJ2-7; no clear D. Trimming cost V 1 base and J 4 bases, with 14 bases left between them. Germline V gene sequence: CDR1 PRHDT, CDR2 FYEKMQ (reference sequence). The CDR3 spans 15 residues. CDR3 sequence (DNA): TGTGCCAGCAGCTTAGATGTGGCGACAAGGTACGAGCAGTACTTC. This encodes CASSLDVATRYEQYF.

Only a few counts were recorded for this clone. V is TRBV10-3 and J is TRBJ2-1; 14 bases are a match to TRBD2. The CDR3 length is 13 residues. Per the germline V gene, CDR1 is ENHRY and CDR2 is SYGVKD. Written as DNA, the CDR3 is TGTCCACTTGGACTAGCGGGGGGCAATGAGCAGTTCTTC. Translating gives CPLGLAGGNEQFF.

The chain recombines TRBV10-1 with TRBJ2-7, with 10 bases aligning to TRBD2. The CDR3 loop spans 17 amino acids. V shed 6 bases and J 4 bases; nucleotides not matched to a gene: 15. Looked up from germline, CDR1 is WNHNN and CDR2 is SYGVQD (reference sequence). The CDR3 nucleotides are TGCGCCAGCAGGGAGAGGAGCGGGAGGGCCAATTGGTACGAGCAGTACTTC. It codes for CASRERSGRANWYEQYF.

The chain is built from TRBV11-2 and TRBJ2-4, with 7 bases aligning to TRBD2. CDR3 length equals 17 residues. Trimming cost V 5 bases and J 4 bases; bases outside gene matches: 14. Germline loops: CDR1 SGHAT, CDR2 FQNNGV. The CDR3 region has the DNA TGTGCCAGCAGCGCCACAACATTAGCGGGTCTTAAAAACATTCAGTACTTC. Translating gives CASSATTLAGLKNIQYF.

This chain uses TRBV24-1 with TRBJ2-1, with TRBD2 matching 10 bases. The germline CDR1 and CDR2 sequences are KGHDR and SFDVKD. The V segment lost 2 bases and the J segment 0 bases; nucleotides outside the gene matches: 3. The CDR3 has 17 residues. The DNA for the CDR3 is TGTGCCACCAGTGATTCCTGGACTAGCGGCTCCTACAATGAGCAGTTCTTC. Translated: CATSDSWTSGSYNEQFF.

In nucleotides, the CDR3 is TGTGCCAGCAGCTTGGTACGACAGGGGGACTACGAGCAGTACTTC. It yields the protein CASSLVRQGDYEQYF. The chain links TRBV5-6 to TRBJ2-7; 9 bases are shared with TRBD1. Germline V lookup: CDR1 SGHDT, CDR2 YYEEEE. This CDR3 is built from 15 residues. With 0 bases clipped from V and 3 bases from J, the junction kept 4 bases outside the gene matches.

The sample holds one count of this clone. V and J are TRBV6-5 and TRBJ1-6; possible D gene TRBD1, 6 bases. The germline CDR1 and CDR2 sequences are MNHEY and SVGAGI. The CDR3 is 15 residues long. Trimming cost V 5 bases and J 8 bases, with 16 bases left between them. Here the CDR3 DNA reads TGTGCCAGCAGTAACAGCCACAGGGATCATTCACCCCTCCACTTT. Protein product: CASSNSHRDHSPLHF.

V and J are TRBV5-1 and TRBJ1-1; a weak D match, TRBD1 (5 bases). In germline, CDR1 is SGHRS, CDR2 YFSETQ. CDR3 length: 17 amino acids. V was clipped by 7 bases and J by 5 bases, with 27 bases between them. The CDR3 sequence: CASQLSGNGLGGTEAFF. CDR3 DNA: TGCGCCAGCCAATTGTCAGGGAATGGTCTCGGAGGGACTGAAGCTTTCTTT.

The DNA of the CDR3 is TGTGCCAGCAGCGTAATTGGGCAGGGGACCGGGGAGCTGTTTTTT. Its translation: CASSVIGQGTGELFF. The V gene is TRBV9, the J gene TRBJ2-2, with D possibly TRBD1 on 6 matching bases. Trimming pared 1 base from V and 5 bases from J, leaving 12 bases between. The CDR3 contains 15 residues. Germline-derived CDR1 and CDR2 are SGDLS and YYNGEE.

The J gene is TRBJ2-1, the V gene TRBV5-4; D uncertain. Deletions cut 2 bases from V and 5 bases from J, with 8 bases between. The CDR3 extends over 13 amino acids. Germline CDR1 reads SGHNT; CDR2 reads YYREEE (reference sequence). CDR3 sequence reads: CASSFPENNEQFF. Here the CDR3 DNA reads TGTGCCAGCAGCTTCCCAGAAAACAATGAGCAGTTCTTC.

This chain joins TRBV19 and TRBJ2-1; TRBD1 might be the D (6 bases). V was cut by 4 bases and J by 9 bases, with 10 bases left in between. The CDR3 is 12 amino acids. Germline values: CDR1 LNHDA, CDR2 SQIVND (reference sequence). The CDR3 spells CASSNNRVEQFF. The CDR3 DNA reads as TGTGCCAGTAGTAACAACAGGGTTGAGCAGTTCTTC.

This clone was seen only once. Here the CDR3 DNA reads TGTGCCAGCAGCCCGTCGGGGGGAACCTACGAGCAGTACTTC. It yields the protein CASSPSGGTYEQYF. The V call is TRBV3-1 (or the pseudogene TRBV3-2), the J call TRBJ2-7, with 7 positions matching TRBD2. The CDR3 is 14 amino acids. With V trimmed by 4 bases and J by 2 bases, 5 bases remained unmatched. CDR1 LGHDT and CDR2 YNNKEL come from the germline V gene (reference sequence).

The V call is TRBV4-1, the J call TRBJ2-1; 9 positions agree with TRBD1. There are 14 residues in the CDR3. V dropped 5 bases and J dropped 8; count of bases not matched to a gene: 7. Germline V lookup: CDR1 MGHRA, CDR2 YSYEKL. The CDR3 nucleotides are TGCGCCAGCAGCGACAGGGGGTGGGACGATGAGCAGTTCTTC. Protein product: CASSDRGWDDEQFF.

J is TRBJ2-7 and V is TRBV3-1 (or the pseudogene TRBV3-2); 7 bases line up with TRBD2. CDR1 and CDR2 from the germline V gene are LGHDT and YNNKEL (reference sequence). Trimming at V came to 8 bases and at J to 3 bases, leaving 7 bases not matched to a gene. This CDR3 spans 13 amino acids. The CDR3 loop is CASGGRERYEQYF. In DNA, the CDR3 is TGTGCCAGCGGTGGGCGGGAGCGCTACGAGCAGTACTTC.

V and J are TRBV5-5 and TRBJ2-2; 12 bases agree with TRBD2. Germline trimming cut 1 base from V and 6 bases from J; bases unmatched to any gene: 13. CDR1 and CDR2 (germline): SGHKS, YYEKEE (reference sequence). This CDR3 is built from 19 residues. CDR3 bases: TGTGCCAGCAGCTTGTCAGGGACCCTGACTAGCGGGAGATCCGGGGAGCTGTTTTTT. Its protein is CASSLSGTLTSGRSGELFF.

The chain carries TRBV30 and TRBJ2-5; TRBD2 matches 12 bases. The germline V gene encodes CDR1 GTSNPN and CDR2 SVGIG (reference sequence). The CDR3 has 17 residues. The junction had 12 bases not matched to a gene; V was cut back by 5 bases and J by 2 bases. Here the CDR3 DNA reads TGTGCCTGGGGCCAGGGACTAGCGGGTCCGGGGCAAGAGACCCAGTACTTC. It translates to CAWGQGLAGPGQETQYF.